Listed below are T cell receptor beta chains from one sample, sequenced in a study of sequential checkpoint blockade in melanoma. Sequencing was performed with immunoSEQ multiplex PCR; in TCRdb, only in-frame clones are kept and a portion is missing. The sample lists 25,000 to 30,000 clones; 60% to 80% were seen once. The sequencing used CD8+ T cells sorted from blood (inferred from file names), collected from a patient given nivolumab and ipilimumab in sequence. These TCRs come from a human donor with melanoma. CDR3s include the opening cysteine and the closing phenylalanine or tryptophan. The D gene is left open where the match is weak. Rows may omit the clone size; those that give it use once, few, many or a size class.

J,D,V,size,CDR3,DNA
TRBJ2-1,TRBD2,TRBV7-3,.,CASSILGGINEQFF,TGTGCCAGCAGCATACTCGGGGGGATCAATGAGCAGTTCTTC
TRBJ2-2,.,TRBV19,.,CASMGAGFNTGELFF,TGTGCCAGTATGGGGGCGGGCTTCAACACCGGGGAGCTGTTTTTT
TRBJ1-1,.,TRBV19,.,CASSIGQPNTEAFF,TGTGCCAGTAGTATCGGACAGCCGAACACTGAAGCTTTCTTT
TRBJ2-5,TRBD2,TRBV7-9,.,CASSLALAGAQETQYF,TGTGCCAGCAGCTTAGCACTAGCGGGGGCCCAAGAGACCCAGTACTTC
TRBJ1-2,TRBD1,TRBV7-8,.,CASSLGQGNFYGYTF,TGTGCCAGCAGCTTAGGACAGGGGAATTTCTATGGCTACACCTTC
TRBJ2-1,TRBD2,TRBV7-9,.,CASSLGSGGYNEQFF,TGTGCCAGCAGCTTGGGTAGCGGGGGATACAATGAGCAGTTCTTC
TRBJ2-7,.,TRBV28,.,CASISGATYEQYF,TGTGCCAGCATCTCAGGGGCGACTTACGAGCAGTACTTC
TRBJ2-7,TRBD1,TRBV5-1,.,CASRPPDRFGEQYF,TGCGCCAGCAGACCACCGGACAGGTTCGGCGAGCAGTACTTC
TRBJ2-7,.,TRBV6-6,.,CASSYETNYEQYF,TGTGCCAGCAGTTACGAGACAAACTACGAGCAGTACTTC
TRBJ1-1,TRBD1,TRBV9,.,CASSVGTGGPEAFF,TGTGCCAGCAGCGTAGGGACAGGGGGCCCTGAAGCTTTCTTT
TRBJ2-1,TRBD1,TRBV2,.,CASSGQGIYNEQFF,TGTGCCAGCAGTGGACAGGGGATATACAATGAGCAGTTCTTC
TRBJ2-7,TRBD1,TRBV4-3,few,CASSQDRAGGYEQYF,TGCGCCAGCAGCCAAGATCGGGCAGGGGGCTACGAGCAGTACTTC
TRBJ2-3,.,TRBV30,.,CALDALGDTQYF,TGTGCCTTAGACGCCCTAGGAGATACGCAGTATTTT